A selection of T cell receptor beta chains follows, all from one sample in a study of T cells in Graves' hyperthyroidism and ophthalmopathy. TCRdb re-analysed the multiplex PCR reads in MiXCR, keeping a single row per CDR3 protein. The data hold around 600,000 distinct CDR3 sequences, with 14% observed a single time. The sequenced material came from blood. The origin of the receptors is a woman between 18 and 29 years old with Graves' ophthalmopathy. Both conserved end residues are part of each CDR3. Each record gives: clone size, V gene, D gene, J gene, CDR3 protein, CDR3 DNA. D genes are given only for firm matches. The size entry is marked missing in some rows and otherwise reads once, few, many or a size class.

many	TRBV12-3/TRBV12-4	.	TRBJ2-1	CASSLNRGNEQFF	TGTGCCAGCAGCTTGAATAGGGGCAATGAGCAGTTCTTC
few	TRBV24-1	TRBD1	TRBJ1-1	CATSGPTGHRGRKESAFF	TGTGCCACCAGTGGCCCCACGGGCCACAGGGGGCGCAAAGAATCGGCTTTCTTT
few	TRBV18	TRBD2	TRBJ2-3	CASSPGTSGPRSTDTQYF	TGTGCCAGCTCACCGGGGACTAGCGGGCCGAGGAGCACAGATACGCAGTATTTT
.	TRBV20-1	.	TRBJ1-5	CSARDEAGGQGGGNQPQHF	TGCAGTGCTAGAGATGAGGCGGGGGGGCAGGGCGGCGGCAATCAGCCCCAGCATTTT
many	TRBV29-1	TRBD1	TRBJ2-1	CSVGGQGATDNNEQFF	TGCAGCGTTGGCGGACAGGGGGCGACTGACAACAATGAGCAGTTCTTC
many	TRBV3-1	.	TRBJ2-1	CASSQEAGFNEQFF	TGTGCCAGCAGCCAAGAGGCAGGGTTCAATGAGCAGTTCTTC
.	TRBV2	TRBD2	TRBJ2-3	CASSDGSSGRSTDTQYF	TGTGCCAGCAGTGATGGATCTAGCGGGAGGAGTACAGATACGCAGTATTTT
many	TRBV10-3	.	TRBJ2-1	CATVGAAVSYNEQFF	TGTGCCACCGTTGGGGCGGCGGTGTCATACAATGAGCAGTTCTTC
many	TRBV4-1	.	TRBJ1-2	CASSQAADRPYGYTF	TGCGCCAGCAGCCAAGCAGCGGACAGACCCTATGGCTACACCTTC
many	TRBV12-3/TRBV12-4	TRBD2	TRBJ2-1	CASHTSAGGQYNEQFF	TGTGCCAGCCATACGTCAGCGGGGGGCCAGTACAATGAGCAGTTCTTC
many	TRBV7-9	.	TRBJ2-3	CASSLVDITDTQYF	TGTGCCAGCAGCTTAGTGGACATAACAGATACGCAGTATTTT
many	TRBV13	.	TRBJ1-2	CASSHHPGWNGYTF	TGTGCCAGCAGCCACCACCCCGGATGGAATGGCTACACCTTC
.	TRBV6-1	TRBD1	TRBJ2-5	CACRARTGGPPGTQYF	TGTGCCTGCAGGGCCCGGACAGGGGGCCCCCCAGGGACCCAGTACTTC
many	TRBV2	TRBD2	TRBJ2-5	CARSDGLARETQYF	TGTGCCCGCAGTGACGGACTAGCGCGCGAGACCCAGTACTTC